The TCR beta chain described here comes from a study of T cell responses to AZD1222 COVID-19 vaccine. CDR3 length: 14 residues. Germline V gene sequence: CDR1 LGHDT, CDR2 YNNKEL (reference sequence). Trimming removed 1 base at V and 4 bases at J, with 11 bases between. Libraries were prepared by immunoSEQ multiplex PCR; TCRdb keeps only in-frame clonotypes and omits some of them. Reported are under 150,000 clones; the ten largest clones contain over 2%. About this clone itself: Its antigen is not known.

Whole-study findings and limits: Clonal diversity was possibly underestimated; the donors were predominantly white British and more often female. With two AZD1222 doses given, Spike-specific TCR breadth and depth both rose. The peak T cell response came first, and repertoires were sampled only after it. Nearly half of the spike-specific TCRs reportedly recognize variant regions that carry no mutations.

Sequenced sample: peripheral blood. The V and J genes are TRBV3-1 (or the pseudogene TRBV3-2) and TRBJ2-7; D not certain. This sequence originates from an adult in good health. The CDR3 is CASSQGLTAYEQYF. CDR3 DNA sequence: TGTGCCAGCAGCCAAGGCCTAACAGCTTACGAGCAGTACTTC.